This T cell receptor beta chain was retrieved from a study of OX40 agonist ivuxolimab in advanced cancers. Study-level background: Ivuxolimab, which targeted the costimulatory receptor OX40 (CD134), was an agonistic, fully human IgG2 monoclonal antibody. Intravenous ivuxolimab was administered to patients every 2 weeks at six dose levels: 0.01, 0.1, 0.3, 1.5, 3 and 10 mg/kg. Among the approximately 50 dose-escalation patients, around 19 had hepatocellular carcinoma, 15 melanoma, 9 renal cell carcinoma and 9 head and neck cancer. In the dose-escalation cohort, 70% to 90% of patients were male, and the mean age was roughly 56 years with a range of roughly 20 to 85. Patients were allowed to have had prior anti-PD-1, anti-PD-L1 or anti-CTLA-4 therapy, and less than 45% of the dose-escalation patients had previously received checkpoint inhibitors. Partial responses occurred in three dose-escalation patients, of whom one had hepatocellular carcinoma and two had cutaneous melanoma. The purpose of peripheral TCRbeta sequencing was to test whether ivuxolimab changed TCR sequence diversity and led to clonal T-cell expansion. The paper describes the monotherapy dose-escalation part (N of about 55 patients) of the phase I trial of ivuxolimab. General findings and caveats noted by the study authors: In partial responders in the 0.1-3.0 mg/kg groups, normalized peripheral clonal expansion was found to be among the lowest, especially among CD8+ T cells. Low levels of normalized T-cell clonal expansion were also seen in some patients who did not respond. Antigen specificity was not determined for the clonally expanded peripheral T cells. At doses from 0.1 to 3.0 mg/kg, clonal expansion was seen in both CD4+ and CD8+ blood T cells between baseline and week 6. After ivuxolimab, expanded clones were on average more numerous among CD8+ T cells than among CD4+ T cells.

To sequence the TCRbeta CDR3 region, genomic DNA was isolated from the sorted cells. TCRbeta CDR3 regions were sequenced using the immunoSEQ Assay. This is the immuneACCESS table as TCRdb keeps it, with only in-frame sequences that have V and J called. A part of the clones is gone; compared with another copy, unresolved V genes explain less than half, and the rest is unexplained. The sample table shows almost 70,000 clones, and around four fifths are seen once. The ten top clones hold approximately 2.3% of the sample. The trial excluded patients who had a history of autoimmune disease or were on systemic immunosuppression. Peripheral blood for TCR sequencing was collected from all dose cohorts at baseline, on cycle 4 day 1, and on cycle 7 day 1. The samples were taken from a phase I, first-in-human, multicenter, open-label dose-escalation trial of ivuxolimab. The trial enrolled adults with locally advanced or metastatic head and neck squamous cell, hepatocellular, melanoma or renal cell carcinoma. Before TCR sequencing, CD4+ T cells and CD8+ T cells were sorted from peripheral blood as separate populations.

According to the germline V gene, CDR1 reads MNHNS and CDR2 reads SASEGT. V is reduced by 1 base and J by 0 bases, leaving a spacing of 13 bases between them. The CDR3 has 17 amino acids, counting the end cysteine and phenylalanine. Here the CDR3 DNA is all that survives: 51 bases in frame from base 1. A note on this clone: This receptor's antigen is unknown. Base quality data are lacking; no much larger clone is found one base away.

Recombination joined TRBV6-1 with TRBJ1-5, with an unclear D gene assignment. Sequenced here: CD4+ or CD8+ T cells sorted from blood, sampled in a trial of the OX40 agonist ivuxolimab. The sequence was obtained from an adult with an advanced solid tumor such as melanoma, head and neck, liver or kidney cancer. The CDR3 has the sequence CASSEGSASYSNQPQHF. Here is the DNA: TGTGCCAGCAGTGAAGGGTCGGCCAGTTATAGCAATCAGCCCCAGCATTTT.